This passage covers 11 T cell receptor gamma chains from one sample sequenced in a study of gamma-delta T cells after stem cell transplantation. TCRdb reanalysed the RT-PCR reads with CATT. In the table there are approximately 3,500 gamma-chain clones, around 5.1% of which are singletons. Sequencing was done on a sample of gamma-delta T cells. The receptors originated from a human donor. It is not recorded whose cells these are; they may come from a transplant donor.

This clone was seen a few times. This likely reflects a read error, since a far larger clone is one base away. The V call is TRGV9, the J call TRGJ1 or TRGJ2. Trimming removed 9 bases from V and 10 bases from J; junction bases left unmatched: 21. This CDR3 is built from 14 residues. CDR1 and CDR2 (germline): GITISATS, ISYDGTV (reference sequence). The CDR3 spells CALRSLENRKKKLF. In DNA form, the CDR3 reads TGTGCCTTGCGGTCTCTCGAGAATAGGAAGAAGAAACTCTTT.

The CDR3 bases are TGTGCCTTGTGGGAGGTGGGTAGTGATTGGATCAAGACGTTT. Amino acid sequence: CALWEVGSDWIKTF. V is TRGV9 and J is TRGJP2. Germline V gene sequence: CDR1 GITISATS, CDR2 ISYDGTV (reference sequence). The CDR3 spans 14 residues. V gave up 0 bases and J gave up 3 bases; unmatched junction bases: 1.

V and J are TRGV9 and TRGJ1 or TRGJ2. Looked up from germline, CDR1 is GITISATS and CDR2 is ISYDGTV (reference sequence). With V trimmed by 3 bases and J by 6 bases, 14 bases remained unmatched. There are 15 residues in the CDR3. The CDR3, as DNA: TGTGCCTTGTGGGAGCAACAGAAGAGGAGTTATAAGAAACTCTTT. This encodes CALWEQQKRSYKKLF.

Comment on this clone: With a far larger clone one base away, a read error is the likely cause. The sample contains more than one DNA sequence encoding this CDR3. This chain joins TRGV8 and TRGJP2. CDR1 and CDR2 (germline): VENAVY, YDSYNSRV. This CDR3 is 15 amino acids long. This CDR3 reads CATWANGGSDWIKTF. The CDR3 coding sequence is TGTGCCACCTGGGCGAATGGAGGTAGCGATTGGATCAAGACGTTT.

Within the sample, this clone is large. The same CDR3 also results from other DNA sequences found in this sample. The chain carries TRGV9 and TRGJP. CDR3 size: 15 residues. Germline values: CDR1 GITISATS, CDR2 ISYDGTV (reference sequence). Losses at the gene ends were 2 bases for V and 7 bases for J; bases not matched to a gene: 2. The DNA for the CDR3 is TGTGCCTTGTGGGAGGCCGAGTTGGGCAAAAAAATCAAGGTATTT. This encodes CALWEAELGKKIKVF.

This clone has only a few counts. The genes are TRGV3 and TRGJP2. CDR3 size: 14 residues. Trimming took 4 bases from V and 1 from J; bases not matched to a gene: 3. Germline CDR1 VTNTFY, CDR2 YDVSTARD (reference sequence). CDR3 coding DNA: TGTGCCACCTGGGAAACTAGTAGTGATTGGATCAAGACGTTT. Encoded protein: CATWETSSDWIKTF.

About this clone: It is likely a read error: a sequence one base away is far more abundant. Other DNA sequences in the same sample also yield this CDR3. The CDR3 loop reads CATWDAFKKLF. In DNA form, the CDR3 reads TGTGCCACTTGGGATGCCTTTAAGAAACTCTTT. The chain uses TRGV4 and TRGJ1 or TRGJ2. The CDR3 runs 11 residues. Germline V gives CDR1 EGSTGY, CDR2 YDSYTSSV.

This clone has only a few counts. A much larger clone is a single base away; this may be a read error. This CDR3 is also generated by other DNA sequences in the sample. The J gene is TRGJ1 or TRGJ2, the V gene TRGV9. This CDR3 is built from 12 residues. Germline V lookup: CDR1 GITISATS, CDR2 ISYDGTV (reference sequence). The CDR3 DNA follows: TGCGCCTTGTGGGAGAATTATTATAAGAAACTCTTT. It translates to CALWENYYKKLF.

This clone has only one observation. A much larger clone lies one base from this, so it may be a read error. This chain uses TRGV9 with TRGJP. Germline assignment: CDR1 GITISATS and CDR2 ISYDGTV (reference sequence). V dropped 0 bases and J dropped 6; count of bases not matched to a gene: 8. This CDR3 region has 18 residues. CDR3 residues: CALWEVLTVELGKKIKVF. The CDR3 bases are TGTGCCTTGTGGGAGGTGTTAACAGTAGAGTTGGGCAAAAAAATCAAGGTATTT.

This clone is medium-sized within its sample. The J gene is TRGJP, the V gene TRGV9. The length of the CDR3 is 17 residues. Germline loops: CDR1 GITISATS, CDR2 ISYDGTV (reference sequence). J gave up 4 bases and V 4 bases, and 7 bases lay outside the gene matches. In nucleotides, the CDR3 is TGTGCCTTGTGGGATCCAGTCCAAGAGTTGGGCAAAAAAATCAAGGTATTT. Its translation is CALWDPVQELGKKIKVF.

This clone has only a few counts. The rearrangement uses TRGV5 and TRGJ1 or TRGJ2. Germline-derived CDR1 and CDR2 are VINAFY and YDVSNSKD. This CDR3 region has 14 residues. With V trimmed by 0 bases and J by 0 bases, 2 bases remained unmatched. In nucleotides, the CDR3 is TGTGCCACCTGGGACAGGCGGAATTATTATAAGAAACTCTTT. Its protein is CATWDRRNYYKKLF.